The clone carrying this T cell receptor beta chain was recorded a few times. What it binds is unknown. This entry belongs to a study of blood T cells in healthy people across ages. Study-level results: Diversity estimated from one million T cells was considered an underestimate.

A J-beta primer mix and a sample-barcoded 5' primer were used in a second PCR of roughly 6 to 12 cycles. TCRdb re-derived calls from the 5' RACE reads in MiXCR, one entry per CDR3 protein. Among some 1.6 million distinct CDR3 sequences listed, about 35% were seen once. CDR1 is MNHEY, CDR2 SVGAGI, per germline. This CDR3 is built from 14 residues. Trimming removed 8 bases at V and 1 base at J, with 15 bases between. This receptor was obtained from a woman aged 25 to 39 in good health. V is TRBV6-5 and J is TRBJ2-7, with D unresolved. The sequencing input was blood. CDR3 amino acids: CASGRSVGSYEQYF. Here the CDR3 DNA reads TGTGCCAGCGGTAGGTCCGTGGGATCCTACGAGCAGTACTTC.